The 30 T cell receptor beta chains reported below all come from one sample, sequenced in a study of long-term antiretroviral therapy in people with HIV. Running of the v3.0 immunoSEQ assay took place at survey level. Clones were read by immunoSEQ multiplex PCR, and TCRdb kept only the in-frame ones, dropping some. Of 29,000 or so clones in the sample, more than 85% were seen once. Sample: unsorted PBMCs, taken approximately 6.3 years after starting antiretroviral therapy. The origin of the receptors is a woman in her thirties or forties with HIV.

This clone was observed once. This chain uses TRBV6-5 with TRBJ1-3, with TRBD1 matching over 7 bases. Germline V lookup: CDR1 MNHEY, CDR2 SVGAGI. This CDR3 has 15 residues. With V trimmed by 2 bases and J by 0 bases, 1 base remained unmatched. CDR3 nucleotide sequence: TGTGCCAGCAGTTACGGGACAGTCTCTGGAAACACCATATATTTT. Amino acid sequence: CASSYGTVSGNTIYF.

The chain employs TRBV6-5 and TRBJ2-5; D is possibly TRBD1 (6 bases). The J call could be wrong; TRBJ2-7 is a better fit for the DNA end. Germline V CDR1 and CDR2: MNHEY, SVGAGI. The CDR3 has 15 amino acids. The CDR3 sequence: CASSYLNGGTYEQYF. The DNA of the CDR3 is TGTGCCAGCAGTTACCTCAATGGGGGCACCTACGAGCAGTACTTC.

This rearrangement joins TRBV29-1 to TRBJ1-2; D call uncertain. From germline, CDR1 is SQVTM and CDR2 ANQGSEA. This CDR3 comprises 11 residues. Trimming pared 7 bases from V and 7 bases from J, leaving 13 bases between. The chain's CDR3 is CSGTTEGGYTF. The DNA for the CDR3 is TGCAGCGGTACAACTGAAGGTGGCTACACCTTC. The full variable domain, with the rest looked up from reference TRBV29-1 and TRBJ1-2, is SAVISQKPSRDICQRGTSLTIQCQVDSQVTMMFWYRQQPGQSLTLIATANQGSEATYESGFVIDKFPISRPNLTFSTLTVSNMSPEDSSIYLCSGTTEGGYTFGSGTRLTVV.

The chain recombines TRBV7-9 with TRBJ1-4; tentative D call: TRBD1 (5 bases). V was clipped by 5 bases and J by 8 bases, with 21 bases between them. CDR1 is SEHNR, CDR2 FQNEAQ, per germline (reference sequence). The CDR3 length is 16 residues. The CDR3 nucleotides read TGTGCCAGCAGCAAAGGGGCAGGTCTAGAAAAGGAAAAACTGTTTTTT. Translation gives CASSKGAGLEKEKLFF.

This rearrangement joins TRBV5-1 to TRBJ2-4; TRBD2 might be the D (5 bases). The V gene's germline CDR1 is SGHRS and CDR2 YFSETQ. This CDR3 region has 13 residues. Trimming took 0 bases from V and 7 from J, leaving 8 bases between them. The CDR3 region is CASSLETGNIQYF. The CDR3 DNA sequence: TGCGCCAGCAGCTTGGAGACGGGGAACATTCAGTACTTC.

This CDR3 reads CASRLRISTDTQYF. The CDR3 nucleotides are TGTGCCAGCAGGCTCCGAATAAGCACAGATACGCAGTATTTT. V gene TRBV6-5 combines with J gene TRBJ2-3; D ambiguous. Trimming took off 6 bases at V and 0 bases at J, with 10 bases between the two ends. The CDR3 is made up of 14 amino acids. Germline V gives CDR1 MNHEY, CDR2 SVGAGI.

The count of this clone is one. The chain recombines TRBV5-1 with TRBJ2-1; 13 positions match TRBD2. Germline V CDR1 and CDR2: SGHRS, YFSETQ. V lost 3 bases, J lost 9 bases, and 6 bases stayed unmatched. The CDR3 extends over 15 amino acids. In DNA form, the CDR3 reads TGCGCCAGCAGCTACGGACTAGCGGGAGCAGCTGAGCAGTTCTTC. This translates into CASSYGLAGAAEQFF.

The chain joins TRBV7-2 to TRBJ2-3; D may match TRBD1 or TRBD2 (5 bases each). V lost 1 base and J lost 8, with 13 bases in between. The CDR3 loop spans 14 amino acids. Germline V CDR1 and CDR2: SGHTA, FQGNSA. For the CDR3, the DNA is TGTGCCAGCAGCTTAGATCCGGGACCATTTACGCAGTATTTT. It yields the protein CASSLDPGPFTQYF. The entire variable domain, with the rest obtained from reference TRBV7-2 and TRBJ2-3, is as follows: GAGVSQSPSNKVTEKGKDVELRCDPISGHTALYWYRQSLGQGLEFLIYFQGNSAPDKSGLPSDRFSAERTGGSVSTLTIQRTQQEDSAVYLCASSLDPGPFTQYFGPGTRLTVL.

V is TRBV7-2 and J is TRBJ2-1; the match to TRBD1 covers 9 bases. The CDR3 is 15 amino acids. From germline, CDR1 is SGHTA and CDR2 FQGNSA. The V gene end was trimmed by 4 bases and the J gene end by 3 bases; junction bases not matched to a gene: 4. CDR3 bases: TGTGCCAGCAGCTCCGGGACAGGGCACTACAATGAGCAGTTCTTC. Translated, it gives CASSSGTGHYNEQFF.

This clone is medium-sized (0.01 to 0.1%) within its sample. The chain employs TRBV4-3 and TRBJ2-1; D is uncertain. From germline, CDR1 is LGHNA and CDR2 YSLEER. V was pared by 0 bases and J by 6 bases, with 12 bases between. This CDR3 region has 15 residues. CDR3 amino acids: CASSQERGYSNEQFF. The CDR3 nucleotides are TGCGCCAGCAGCCAAGAGCGTGGCTACTCCAATGAGCAGTTCTTC.

The gene calls are TRBV19 and TRBJ1-1; tentatively, D is TRBD1 (5 bases). V was cut by 5 bases and J by 0 bases, with 16 bases left in between. Germline V CDR1 and CDR2: LNHDA, SQIVND (reference sequence). The length of the CDR3 is 16 residues. The CDR3 DNA reads TGTGCCAGTAGTTTCGGGGCAGAGCTCATGAACACTGAAGCTTTCTTT. Translating gives CASSFGAELMNTEAFF. The full variable domain, with the rest looked up from reference TRBV19 and TRBJ1-1, is DGGITQSPKYLFRKEGQNVTLSCEQNLNHDAMYWYRQDPGQGLRLIYYSQIVNDFQKGDIAEGYSVSREKKESFPLTVTSAQKNPTAFYLCASSFGAELMNTEAFFGQGTRLTVV.

V usage is TRBV5-6 and J usage is TRBJ2-7, with D possibly being TRBD1 (6 bases). V lost 4 bases to trimming and J lost 4 bases, with 18 bases between them. Germline V CDR1 and CDR2: SGHDT, YYEEEE. This CDR3 contains 15 residues. The CDR3 loop is CASSRFRTASYEQYF. The CDR3 region has the DNA TGTGCCAGCAGCCGTTTCCGGACAGCCAGTTACGAGCAGTACTTC.

The chain joins TRBV5-1 to TRBJ2-1; unclear D gene. The V gene lost 0 bases and the J gene lost 9 bases, with 7 bases spanning the gap. The CDR3 spans 12 residues. Germline V gene lookup returns CDR1 SGHRS and CDR2 YFSETQ. This chain's CDR3 is CASSLDHVEQFF. Here the CDR3 DNA reads TGCGCCAGCAGCTTGGACCACGTTGAGCAGTTCTTC.

The chain is built from TRBV7-6 and TRBJ2-3; TRBD2 aligns across 8 bases. The CDR3 extends over 16 amino acids. With 6 bases clipped from V and 1 base from J, the junction kept 9 bases outside the gene matches. Germline-derived CDR1 and CDR2 are SGHVS and FNYEAQ. The CDR3 nucleotides are TGTGCCAGCAGGAACGGGGGGGCCTTTGGCACAGATACGCAGTATTTT. Encoded protein: CASRNGGAFGTDTQYF.

V is TRBV11-2 and J is TRBJ1-2; D uncertain. The CDR3 has 14 amino acids. V was trimmed by 2 bases and J by 2 bases, leaving 9 bases between them. Germline lookup yields CDR1 SGHAT and CDR2 FQNNGV. CDR3 nucleotide sequence: TGTGCCAGCAGCTTACCTGGGTCGAACTATGGCTACACCTTC. Amino acids: CASSLPGSNYGYTF.

This chain connects TRBV5-5 to TRBJ1-2, with no clear D. CDR1 is SGHKS, CDR2 YYEKEE, per germline (reference sequence). The ends were cut back, 0 bases at V and 2 bases at J, with 5 bases in the middle. The CDR3 is 13 amino acids. DNA of the CDR3: TGTGCCAGCAGCTTGGCACAGAACTATGGCTACACCTTC. Protein: CASSLAQNYGYTF.

This clone was found once. The rearrangement uses TRBV10-3 and TRBJ2-1; D possibly corresponds to TRBD1 (5 bases). Trimming left V 7 bases short and J 7 bases short, with 20 bases between. This CDR3 region has 15 residues. CDR1 and CDR2 (germline): ENHRY, SYGVKD. CDR3 in DNA: TGTGCCATCACCTTTGACATTCACCAGGGAAATGAGCAGTTCTTC. The encoded protein is CAITFDIHQGNEQFF.

The chain couples TRBV4-3 to TRBJ2-7, with 10 bases that match TRBD1. The CDR3 loop spans 16 amino acids. Germline values: CDR1 LGHNA, CDR2 YSLEER. V lost 5 bases and J lost 2; bases outside the gene matches: 9. CDR3 amino acids: CASSFSGTGEAYEQYF. CDR3 coding DNA: TGCGCCAGCAGCTTCTCCGGGACAGGGGAGGCCTACGAGCAGTACTTC.

This clone was recorded only once. The rearrangement joins TRBV7-9 to TRBJ1-1, with a tentative D call TRBD1 (6 bases). Trimming removed 2 bases at V and 5 bases at J, with 15 bases between. CDR3 length: 15 amino acids. Per the germline V gene, CDR1 is SEHNR and CDR2 is FQNEAQ (reference sequence). CDR3: CASSLSGRGLTEAFF. The CDR3 region has the DNA TGTGCCAGCAGCTTAAGTGGCAGGGGTTTGACTGAAGCTTTCTTT.

The chain is built from TRBV5-4 and TRBJ2-1, with 11 bases identical to TRBD1. The germline V gene has CDR1 SGHNT and CDR2 YYREEE (reference sequence). CDR3 size: 17 residues. The trim removed 4 bases at V and 3 bases at J, leaving 9 bases unmatched. As DNA, the CDR3 is TGTGCCAGCAGCAACCGTATCGGGACAGGGGGCTACAATGAGCAGTTCTTC. This encodes CASSNRIGTGGYNEQFF.

The chain joins TRBV14 to TRBJ1-6; TRBD1 might be the D (6 bases). The CDR3 covers 15 residues. The V and J ends lost 1 base and 9 bases respectively, with 13 bases between them. CDR1 and CDR2 from the germline V gene are SGHDN and FVKESK. The CDR3 DNA follows: TGTGCCAGCAGCCAAGTTCGGGGGGCCCTTTCACCCCTCCACTTT. Its protein product is CASSQVRGALSPLHF.

This clone was counted only a few times. This rearrangement joins TRBV7-9 to TRBJ2-7; 10 nucleotides align to TRBD1. The CDR3 loop spans 16 amino acids. Germline V gene lookup returns CDR1 SEHNR and CDR2 FQNEAQ (reference sequence). Losses at the gene ends were 5 bases for V and 6 bases for J; bases not matched to a gene: 13. This CDR3 is CASSRGTGAYPGEQYF. CDR3 DNA sequence: TGTGCCAGCAGCAGAGGGACAGGGGCCTACCCTGGCGAGCAGTACTTC.

The V call is TRBV7-9, the J call TRBJ1-5; D ambiguous. Germline CDR1 is SEHNR and CDR2 is FQNEAQ (reference sequence). Between the trimmed V and J ends, which lost 1 base and 0 bases, there was a span of 4 bases. The CDR3 covers 14 residues. CDR3 nucleotides: TGTGCCAGCAGCTTAGGATATAGCAATCAGCCCCAGCATTTT. Its translation is CASSLGYSNQPQHF. The entire variable domain, with the rest obtained from reference TRBV7-9 and TRBJ1-5, is as follows: DTGVSQNPRHKITKRGQNVTFRCDPISEHNRLYWYRQTLGQGPEFLTYFQNEAQLEKSRLLSDRFSAERPKGSFSTLEIQRTEQGDSAMYLCASSLGYSNQPQHFGDGTRLSIL.

The chain links TRBV6-1 to TRBJ1-6, with D uncertain. The CDR3 contains 15 residues. Trimming cost V 2 bases and J 2 bases, with 7 bases left between them. Per the germline V gene, CDR1 is MNHNS and CDR2 is SASEGT. The CDR3 nucleotides read TGTGCCAGCAGTGAACAAGGCCCCTATAATTCACCCCTCCACTTT. It translates to CASSEQGPYNSPLHF.

The rearrangement links TRBV6-5 to TRBJ2-3; D tentatively fits TRBD1 or TRBD2 (5 bases each). The germline V gene encodes CDR1 MNHEY and CDR2 SVGAGI. Trimming removed 0 bases at V and 1 base at J, with 8 bases between. The CDR3 extends over 15 amino acids. CDR3 amino acids: CASSYSGEGTDTQYF. CDR3 coding DNA: TGTGCCAGCAGTTACTCGGGGGAAGGCACAGATACGCAGTATTTT.

The genes are TRBV7-2 and TRBJ1-2; 9 nucleotides align to TRBD1. Germline trimming cut 3 bases from V and 13 bases from J; bases unmatched to any gene: 9. The CDR3 is 13 amino acids. Germline CDR1 SGHTA, CDR2 FQGNSA. The CDR3 sequence is CASSLYRDRELTF. The DNA of the CDR3 is TGTGCCAGCAGCTTGTACCGGGACAGGGAACTCACCTTC.

The rearrangement links TRBV7-3 to TRBJ1-1; 8 bases line up with TRBD1. The germline CDR1 and CDR2 sequences are SGHTA and FQGTGA. The J segment lost 3 bases and the V segment lost 5 bases, leaving 2 bases of the junction unmatched. CDR3 length equals 13 residues. This CDR3 is CASSIQGDTEAFF. CDR3 DNA: TGTGCCAGCAGCATACAGGGGGACACTGAAGCTTTCTTT.

The chain recombines TRBV7-2 with TRBJ2-7; no firm D call. Germline V gives CDR1 SGHTA, CDR2 FQGNSA. The CDR3 consists of 12 residues. Trimming stripped 4 bases from V and 0 bases from J, with 4 bases between. The CDR3 DNA reads as TGTGCCAGCAGCTCATACTCCTACGAGCAGTACTTC. Translating it yields CASSSYSYEQYF.

This chain joins TRBV9 and TRBJ1-6, with D possibly TRBD1 on 6 matching bases. The V gene's germline CDR1 is SGDLS and CDR2 YYNGEE. The CDR3 extends over 17 amino acids. Trimming removed 4 bases at V and 9 bases at J, with 23 bases between. CDR3 nucleotide sequence: TGTGCCAGCAGCCCTCGAGGGGGAGTCGCGGGAGGTTCACCCCTCCACTTT. Translated, it gives CASSPRGGVAGGSPLHF.

This chain joins TRBV4-1 and TRBJ1-1; TRBD1 might be the D (6 bases). The V end was cut by 1 base, the J end by 0 bases, with 15 bases between. The CDR3 sequence is 17 residues long. Germline CDR1 reads MGHRA; CDR2 reads YSYEKL. Here the CDR3 DNA reads TGCGCCAGCAGCCAAGCCTCCACAGGGCTACTGAACACTGAAGCTTTCTTT. It specifies CASSQASTGLLNTEAFF.